This TCR beta chain was sequenced in a study of shared clonotypes between healthy human individuals. A roughly 200 ng quantity of DNA, 32,000 or so T cell genomes, went into the sorted-subset replicate PCRs. Sequencing used immunoSEQ multiplex PCR; TCRdb keeps in-frame clones, though not all of them. The sample holds 2 million to 3 million clones; roughly 93% are singletons and the top ten take 0.35% to 0.45%. Deletions cut 2 bases from V and 7 bases from J, with 12 bases between. The CDR3 runs to 13 residues. CDR1 is SGHVS, CDR2 FQNEAQ, per germline. Every donor was a Caucasian adult from Nashville, Tennessee.

V gene TRBV7-8 combines with J gene TRBJ2-7, with unresolved D. What was sequenced was naive CD4+ T cells from PBMCs. Subset of the sample: CD45RA+ positively selected. The TCR was taken from a man between 18 and 29 years old in good health. Some clones in this sample may be carry-over from other donors' samples. The CDR3 is CASSLNPDAEQYF. The CDR3 DNA reads as TGTGCCAGCAGCTTAAATCCTGACGCGGAGCAGTACTTC.